The 23 T cell receptor beta chains reported below all come from one sample, sequenced in a study of beta chain features in type 1 diabetes. The study reverse transcribed the entire isolated RNA, so it sequenced expressed TCRB transcripts. Assay: immunoSEQ multiplex PCR; the TCRdb copy retains only in-frame clones and omits some. The repertoire holds about 470,000 clones, with approximately 28% as singletons. Sequencing was performed on naive CD4+ T cells from blood. These receptor sequences come from a man between 18 and 35 years old in good health.

This clone has a handful of counts. This CDR3 is CSARETIEQYF. The CDR3 DNA follows: TGCAGTGCTAGAGAGACAATCGAGCAGTACTTC. The chain recombines TRBV20-1 with TRBJ2-7; D not resolved. Per the germline V gene, CDR1 is DFQATT and CDR2 is SNEGSKA (reference sequence). The V end was cut by 0 bases, the J end by 6 bases, with 6 bases between. The CDR3 runs to 11 residues.

This chain joins TRBV5-6 and TRBJ2-5; no firm D call. CDR3 size: 11 residues. V shed 4 bases and J shed 4 bases, with 5 bases lying between them. The germline gives CDR1 SGHDT, CDR2 YYEEEE. CDR3 loop: CASSRIETQYF. The CDR3, as DNA: TGTGCCAGCAGCAGGATAGAGACCCAGTACTTC. The full variable domain, its missing parts supplied by reference TRBV5-6 and TRBJ2-5, is DAGVTQSPTHLIKTRGQQVTLRCSPKSGHDTVSWYQQALGQGPQFIFQYYEEEERQRGNFPDRFSGHQFPNYSSELNVNALLLGDSALYLCASSRIETQYFGPGTRLLVL.

The rearrangement links TRBV29-1 to TRBJ2-7; D may correspond to TRBD1 or TRBD2 (5 bases each). CDR1 SQVTM and CDR2 ANQGSEA come from the germline V gene. V was shortened by 4 bases and J by 0 bases, with 16 bases between the two germline ends. The CDR3 totals 15 residues. CDR3 sequence: CSVASGPRSSYEQYF. Here the CDR3 DNA reads TGCAGCGTTGCTTCGGGACCCCGGAGCTCCTACGAGCAGTACTTC.

CDR3 sequence reads: CAWTTSPTYEQYF. CDR3 DNA: TGTGCCTGGACGACTAGCCCTACCTACGAGCAGTACTTC. This chain links TRBV30 with TRBJ2-7, with 7 bases that match TRBD2. Looked up from germline, CDR1 is GTSNPN and CDR2 is SVGIG (reference sequence). The CDR3 is made up of 13 amino acids. V dropped 4 bases and J dropped 2; count of bases not matched to a gene: 5.

The rearrangement uses TRBV30 and TRBJ2-3; a possible D gene is TRBD1 (5 bases). Germline lookup yields CDR1 GTSNPN and CDR2 SVGIG (reference sequence). Deletions cut 6 bases from V and 0 bases from J, with 10 bases between. The CDR3 is 13 amino acids. CDR3 DNA: TGTGCCTGCTCCAGGGAAAGCACAGATACGCAGTATTTT. Residues: CACSRESTDTQYF.

This clone was observed a few times. The chain recombines TRBV7-3 with TRBJ2-1; possibly TRBD1 for D (5 bases). The V end lost 4 bases, the J end lost 0 bases, and 10 bases lay between the germline ends. The CDR3 runs to 15 residues. CDR1 and CDR2 from the germline V gene are SGHTA and FQGTGA. The CDR3 sequence is CASSSWGASYNEQFF. CDR3 sequence (DNA): TGTGCCAGCAGCTCCTGGGGCGCCTCCTACAATGAGCAGTTCTTC.

This clone was seen more than once but under ten times. This chain uses TRBV7-9 with TRBJ2-1; D may be TRBD1 (5 bases). This CDR3 has 17 residues. Between the trimmed V and J ends, which lost 6 bases and 4 bases, there was a span of 22 bases. Germline V gene lookup returns CDR1 SEHNR and CDR2 FQNEAQ (reference sequence). The CDR3 loop is CASRVDSKGGLYNEQFF. CDR3 in DNA: TGTGCCAGCAGGGTCGACAGTAAGGGTGGGCTATACAATGAGCAGTTCTTC.

The chain combines TRBV10-3 with TRBJ2-1, with D possibly matching TRBD2 (5 bases). This CDR3 comprises 17 residues. The germline CDR1 and CDR2 sequences are ENHRY and SYGVKD. V was cut by 6 bases and J by 3 bases, with 21 bases left in between. CDR3 DNA: TGTGCCATCAGCGGCCCTTATATGGGAGTTAACTACAATGAGCAGTTCTTC. It encodes CAISGPYMGVNYNEQFF.

This clone was seen only a few times. The chain uses TRBV5-1 and TRBJ1-2; D is possibly TRBD1 (6 bases). CDR1 is SGHRS and CDR2 is YFSETQ in the germline V gene. Between the trimmed V and J ends, which lost 0 bases and 6 bases, there was a span of 9 bases. The CDR3 runs 13 residues. This CDR3 is CASSLDRDNGYTF. For the CDR3, the DNA is TGCGCCAGCAGCTTGGATAGGGACAATGGCTACACCTTC.

The chain combines TRBV6-5 with TRBJ2-3; 9 nucleotides line up with TRBD2. The germline V gene encodes CDR1 MNHEY and CDR2 SVGAGI. V gave up 6 bases and J gave up 0 bases; unmatched junction bases: 4. This CDR3 spans 15 amino acids. The CDR3 sequence is CASRDLAGSTDTQYF. The CDR3 DNA sequence: TGTGCCAGCAGGGATCTAGCGGGGAGCACAGATACGCAGTATTTT.

DNA of the CDR3: TGTGCCAGCAACAAACGGGATGAAAAACTGTTTTTT. Its protein is CASNKRDEKLFF. The V gene is TRBV28, the J gene TRBJ1-4; no firm D call. Trimming stripped 7 bases from V and 6 bases from J, with 9 bases between. CDR3 length equals 12 residues. Germline CDR1 and CDR2: MDHEN and SYDVKM.

V is TRBV19 and J is TRBJ2-7, with D maybe TRBD1 (7 bases). The CDR3 contains 16 residues. V lost 3 bases to trimming and J lost 2 bases, with 17 bases between them. Per germline, CDR1 LNHDA and CDR2 SQIVND (reference sequence). CDR3 loop: CASSIGTAGQPYEQYF. For the CDR3, the DNA is TGTGCCAGTAGTATCGGCACCGCGGGACAGCCCTACGAGCAGTACTTC.

The chain joins TRBV6-5 to TRBJ2-5, with TRBD1 matching 8 bases. The germline V gene encodes CDR1 MNHEY and CDR2 SVGAGI. The junction had 7 bases not matched to a gene; V was cut back by 2 bases and J by 5 bases. The CDR3 extends over 15 amino acids. CDR3 sequence: CASSYRPGGAETQYF. CDR3 in DNA: TGTGCCAGCAGTTACCGCCCAGGGGGCGCCGAGACCCAGTACTTC.

This clone was counted only a few times. The chain couples TRBV7-6 to TRBJ2-2, with D possibly TRBD2 on 5 matching bases. With 1 base removed from V and 8 bases from J, the gap between germline ends came to 11 bases. The germline V gene has CDR1 SGHVS and CDR2 FNYEAQ. There are 14 residues in the CDR3. The CDR3 bases are TGTGCCAGCAGCTTAGAACTAGAAGCTGGGGAGCTGTTTTTT. This gives the protein CASSLELEAGELFF. Together with reference TRBV7-6 and TRBJ2-2, the CDR3 gives the full variable domain: GAGVSQSPRYKVTKRGQDVALRCDPISGHVSLYWYRQALGQGPEFLTYFNYEAQQDKSGLPNDRFSAERPEGSISTLTIQRTEQRDSAMYRCASSLELEAGELFFGEGSRLTVL.

A few counts support this clone. The chain is built from TRBV29-1 and TRBJ2-2; weak D call: TRBD1 (5 bases). The CDR3 covers 14 residues. Germline V gene lookup returns CDR1 SQVTM and CDR2 ANQGSEA. Trimming removed 4 bases from V and 1 base from J, with 10 bases in between. CDR3 in amino acids: CSVGRVENTGELFF. In DNA, the CDR3 is TGCAGCGTTGGCAGGGTCGAGAACACCGGGGAGCTGTTTTTT.

This clone occurred a few times. Other nucleotide sequences from this sample produce the same CDR3. This chain connects TRBV25-1 to TRBJ2-3; D unresolved. V gave up 1 base and J gave up 1 base, with 3 bases separating them. Germline V gene lookup returns CDR1 MGHDK and CDR2 SYGVNS. This CDR3 contains 13 residues. The CDR3 nucleotides read TGTGCCAGCAGTGAATTAGGCACAGATACGCAGTATTTT. Protein: CASSELGTDTQYF. The variable domain in full, completed from reference TRBV25-1 and TRBJ2-3, reads EADIYQTPRYLVIGTGKKITLECSQTMGHDKMYWYQQDPGMELHLIHYSYGVNSTEKGDLSSESTVSRIRTEHFPLTLESARPSHTSQYLCASSELGTDTQYFGPGTRLTVL.

This rearrangement joins TRBV6-5 to TRBJ2-5; D is perhaps TRBD1 (5 bases). V lost 0 bases, J lost 7 bases, and 18 bases lay in between. Germline lookup yields CDR1 MNHEY and CDR2 SVGAGI. The CDR3 totals 16 residues. CDR3 loop: CASSYSAPAKGATQYF. In nucleotides, the CDR3 is TGTGCCAGCAGTTACTCGGCACCGGCGAAAGGGGCGACCCAGTACTTC.

In its sample, this clone was seen a few times. This chain joins TRBV2 and TRBJ1-1, with no clear D. Germline loops: CDR1 SNHLY, CDR2 FYNNEI. The CDR3 sequence is 15 residues long. V lost 6 bases to trimming and J lost 12 bases, with 26 bases between them. CDR3 DNA sequence: TGTGCCAGCAGCTCAGACCGATCTCTACCCTTAAGTCCTTTCTTT. The encoded protein is CASSSDRSLPLSPFF.

This clone came up a few times. As DNA, the CDR3 is TGTGCCTGGAGTGGCGGCCCGGGGACTGAAGCTTTCTTT. Its translation is CAWSGGPGTEAFF. V usage is TRBV30 and J usage is TRBJ1-1; the D is unclear. Per germline, CDR1 GTSNPN and CDR2 SVGIG (reference sequence). Between the trimmed V and J ends, which lost 1 base and 5 bases, there was a span of 11 bases. The CDR3 has 13 residues.

The V and J genes are TRBV15 and TRBJ2-3; 14 positions match TRBD2. J was trimmed by 6 bases and V by 1 base; bases with no gene match: 12. Per the germline V gene, CDR1 is LNHNV and CDR2 is YYDKDF (reference sequence). The length of the CDR3 is 19 residues. The CDR3 sequence is CATSRAIGTSGRPGDTQYF. The CDR3 DNA follows: TGTGCCACCAGCAGAGCGATAGGGACTAGCGGGAGACCCGGGGATACGCAGTATTTT.

This chain connects TRBV7-6 to TRBJ2-5; D possibly corresponds to TRBD1 (6 bases). V was pared by 5 bases and J by 5 bases, with 12 bases between. Germline values: CDR1 SGHVS, CDR2 FNYEAQ. The CDR3 is 13 amino acids. The CDR3, as DNA: TGTGCCAGCAGCCTTGGGGGCCACGAGACCCAGTACTTC. It translates to CASSLGGHETQYF. Supplemented by reference TRBV7-6 and TRBJ2-5, the full variable domain reads GAGVSQSPRYKVTKRGQDVALRCDPISGHVSLYWYRQALGQGPEFLTYFNYEAQQDKSGLPNDRFSAERPEGSISTLTIQRTEQRDSAMYRCASSLGGHETQYFGPGTRLLVL.

In this sample, this clone turned up a few times. The CDR3 is CATSRGKGGYEQYF. Written as DNA, the CDR3 is TGTGCCACCAGCAGAGGAAAAGGAGGCTACGAGCAGTACTTC. J is TRBJ2-7 and V is TRBV15, with D perhaps matching TRBD2 (5 bases). V shed 1 base and J shed 3 bases, with 10 bases lying between them. The CDR3 runs to 14 residues. Per the germline V gene, CDR1 is LNHNV and CDR2 is YYDKDF (reference sequence).

The genes are TRBV7-3 and TRBJ2-7, with 8 bases lining up with TRBD1. Germline V gives CDR1 SGHTA, CDR2 FQGTGA. CDR3 length: 15 residues. The junction had 8 bases not matched to a gene; V was cut back by 5 bases and J by 2 bases. This chain's CDR3 is CASSGPTGVAYEQYF. The CDR3 DNA is TGTGCCAGCAGCGGTCCGACAGGGGTCGCCTACGAGCAGTACTTC.